This TCR beta chain was sequenced for a study of cytomegalovirus exposure and HLA in healthy donors. The PCR contained 60 Vbeta and 13 Jbeta primers. Using immunoSEQ multiplex PCR, the repertoire was profiled, and TCRdb retains in-frame clones only, with some absent. The sample includes 150,000 to 200,000 clones, 80% of them seen just once. The sequenced material came from PBMCs. This receptor was obtained from a boy younger than 18 in good health and CMV-seronegative.

CDR3 DNA: TGTGCCAGCAGCTTCTCCGGGAGAGGAAACAATGAGCAGTTCTTC. Its translation is CASSFSGRGNNEQFF. The V call is TRBV7-2, the J call TRBJ2-1, with D perhaps TRBD2 (6 bases). CDR3 length: 15 residues. V was trimmed by 3 bases and J by 5 bases, leaving 14 bases between them. Germline V gene lookup returns CDR1 SGHTA and CDR2 FQGNSA.